The T cell receptor (beta chain) described here comes from a study of T-cell memory formation after mild COVID-19. Study observations and caveats: For contracting clones, CD4+ ones sat mainly in CM and EM, CD8+ in EMRA. A balance of CD4 and CD8 characterized clones contracting day 15 to 85, whereas later expanders leaned CD4+. In second-wave clones peaking day 37, SARS-CoV-2 specificity remained unconfirmed.

As concerns this clonotype: Its antigen is unknown.

Deletions cut 6 bases from V and 3 bases from J, with 13 bases between. Per germline, CDR1 SGHTA and CDR2 FQGNSA. CDR3 length: 14 amino acids. Constant-segment primers and 5'RACE yielded cDNA libraries for TCR alpha and TCR beta, each carrying sample barcodes and UMIs. TCRdb ran MiXCR on the 5' RACE reads and lists one entry per CDR3 protein. The sample carries 350,000 to 500,000 distinct CDR3 sequences, roughly 18% recorded once. This sequence originates from a man aged 18 to 30 who had mild COVID-19 (a few samples of this study predate the infection). Cell type and time point are not known. The V call is TRBV7-2, the J call TRBJ2-3; D remains unclear. The specimen sequenced was PBMCs or a T cell subset sorted from them (not recorded which). The CDR3: CASRLSKVTDTQYF. As DNA, the CDR3 is TGTGCCAGCAGGTTATCCAAGGTGACAGATACGCAGTATTTT.